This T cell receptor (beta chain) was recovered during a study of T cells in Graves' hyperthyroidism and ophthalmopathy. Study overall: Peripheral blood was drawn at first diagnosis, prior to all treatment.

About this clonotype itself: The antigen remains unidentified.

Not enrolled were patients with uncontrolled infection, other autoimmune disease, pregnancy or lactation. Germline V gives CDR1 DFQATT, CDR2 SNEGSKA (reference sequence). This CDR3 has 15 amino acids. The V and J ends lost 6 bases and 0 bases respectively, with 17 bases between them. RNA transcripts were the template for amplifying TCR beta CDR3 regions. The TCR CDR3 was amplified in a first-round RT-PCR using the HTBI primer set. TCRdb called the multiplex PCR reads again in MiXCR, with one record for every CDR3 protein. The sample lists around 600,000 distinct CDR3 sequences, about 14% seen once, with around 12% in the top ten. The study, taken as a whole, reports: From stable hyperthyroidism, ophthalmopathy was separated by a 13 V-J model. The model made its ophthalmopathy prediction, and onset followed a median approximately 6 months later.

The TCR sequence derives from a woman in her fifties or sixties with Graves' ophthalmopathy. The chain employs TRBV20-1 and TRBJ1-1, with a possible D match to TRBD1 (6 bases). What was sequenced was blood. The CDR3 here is CSASRGFLMNTEAFF. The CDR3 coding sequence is TGCAGTGCCTCGAGGGGGTTTCTGATGAACACTGAAGCTTTCTTT.